This T cell receptor beta chain was found in a study of blood T cell repertoires in COVID-19. Whole-study context: Specimens from acute and convalescent COVID-19 originated in the United States, Italy and Spain. PBMCs, B-cell-depleted T cells, or T cells provided the cDNA or gDNA that made up the material.

Original processing methods: Amplifying reference gene primers gave estimates of nucleated cell counts. The repertoire was sequenced with immunoSEQ multiplex PCR; TCRdb's copy has only in-frame clones and lacks some. V, J and clone size are taken as reported in that table, and D and trimming were inferred from the DNA itself. This sample has some 200,000 clones, with approximately 87% found just once. Germline V lookup: CDR1 SGHAT, CDR2 FQNNGV. Trimming left V 0 bases short and J 2 bases short, with 15 bases between. This CDR3 is 17 amino acids long. Sequenced material: peripheral blood. This receptor was obtained from a man between 18 and 29 years old with active or convalescent COVID-19. This chain joins TRBV11-2 and TRBJ2-3, with TRBD2 as a possible D gene (6 bases). CDR3 region: CASSLDRLASNTDTQYF. The CDR3 region has the DNA TGTGCCAGCAGCTTAGATCGGCTAGCGAGCAACACAGATACGCAGTATTTT.